This T cell receptor (beta chain) was sequenced for a study of neurological immune-mediated disorders. Germline V gene data show CDR1 as SEHNR and CDR2 as FQNEAQ (reference sequence). This CDR3 is 14 amino acids long. Trimming pared 1 base from V and 7 bases from J, leaving 13 bases between. This clonotype has ten or more counts. In TCRdb, the 5' RACE reads were re-called with MiXCR into one record per CDR3 protein. The sample carries about 74,000 distinct CDR3 sequences, roughly 5.5% recorded once. This receptor was taken from a man aged 18 to 29 with multiple sclerosis. The chain has TRBV7-9 and TRBJ2-5; D not resolved. Sample: PBMCs. CDR3 sequence (DNA): TGTGCCAGCAGCTTAGTGTTGGGTTTCGGGACCCAGTACTTC. It is translated as CASSLVLGFGTQYF.